The next 20 T cell receptor beta chains were all read from a single sample in a study of cytomegalovirus exposure and HLA in healthy donors. The repertoire was sequenced with immunoSEQ multiplex PCR; TCRdb's copy has only in-frame clones and lacks some. The sample lists roughly 47,000 clones, more than 85% occurring once. The specimen was PBMCs. All receptors derive from a woman between 18 and 29 years old in good health and CMV-seronegative.

V is TRBV7-3 and J is TRBJ1-1; the match to TRBD1 covers 7 bases. The CDR3 extends over 20 amino acids. J gave up 11 bases and V 5 bases, and 32 bases lay outside the gene matches. Germline V gene lookup returns CDR1 SGHTA and CDR2 FQGTGA. The CDR3: CASSPTVTQGDFRLRASAFF. The CDR3 DNA reads as TGTGCCAGCAGCCCCACTGTGACCCAGGGGGATTTCAGGCTCAGGGCTAGCGCTTTCTTT. Looking up the rest from reference TRBV7-3 and TRBJ1-1 gives the full variable domain: GAGVSQTPSNKVTEKGKYVELRCDPISGHTALYWYRQSLGQGPEFLIYFQGTGAADDSGLPNDRFFAVRPEGSVSTLKIQRTERGDSAVYLCASSPTVTQGDFRLRASAFFGQGTRLTVV.

CDR3 sequence: CASSEGAVEQFF. The CDR3 bases are TGTGCCAGCAGTGAAGGAGCGGTTGAGCAGTTCTTC. The V and J genes are TRBV6-5 and TRBJ2-1; D might be TRBD2 (5 bases). The CDR3 extends over 12 amino acids. With 5 bases removed from V and 9 bases from J, the gap between germline ends came to 11 bases. The V gene's germline CDR1 is MNHEY and CDR2 SVGAGI.

This chain links TRBV7-9 with TRBJ2-7, with D possibly being TRBD1 (6 bases). The CDR3 length is 13 residues. Germline V lookup: CDR1 SEHNR, CDR2 FQNEAQ (reference sequence). V lost 5 bases, J lost 2 bases, and 10 bases lay in between. CDR3 sequence reads: CASSTGQPYEQYF. In nucleotides, the CDR3 is TGTGCCAGCAGCACCGGACAGCCCTACGAGCAGTACTTC.

V gene TRBV27 combines with J gene TRBJ1-2; D might be TRBD1 (5 bases). This CDR3 is 16 amino acids long. Looked up from germline, CDR1 is MNHEY and CDR2 is SMNVEV (reference sequence). Trimming left V 5 bases short and J 1 base short, with 17 bases between. DNA of the CDR3: TGTGCCAGCAGTACAACAAAGGGCAGGGTTAACTATGGCTACACCTTC. It translates to CASSTTKGRVNYGYTF.

The chain combines TRBV28 with TRBJ2-1; TRBD2 agrees at 7 bases. Trimming at V came to 7 bases and at J to 6 bases, leaving 15 bases not matched to a gene. This CDR3 has 16 amino acids. Germline V gene sequence: CDR1 MDHEN, CDR2 SYDVKM. The CDR3: CASISPGTINPNEQFF. In nucleotides, the CDR3 is TGTGCCAGCATTTCCCCCGGGACTATAAACCCCAATGAGCAGTTCTTC.

This chain connects TRBV29-1 to TRBJ2-5; 7 bases are shared with TRBD1. V gave up 6 bases and J gave up 1 base; unmatched junction bases: 2. The germline gives CDR1 SQVTM, CDR2 ANQGSEA. The length of the CDR3 is 12 residues. Here the CDR3 reads CSVGTVQETQYF. The CDR3, as DNA: TGCAGCGTGGGGACAGTCCAAGAGACCCAGTACTTC.

In its sample, this clone was seen once. The rearrangement joins TRBV28 to TRBJ1-2, with 12 bases lining up with TRBD1. The CDR3 has 17 residues. From germline, CDR1 is MDHEN and CDR2 SYDVKM. The V gene end was trimmed by 5 bases and the J gene end by 7 bases; junction bases not matched to a gene: 14. Written as DNA, the CDR3 is TGTGCCAGCAGTCCCGGGACAGGGGGCAGGTTTATTGGTGGCTACACCTTC. Amino acid sequence: CASSPGTGGRFIGGYTF.

The rearrangement uses TRBV5-5 and TRBJ2-7; tentatively, D is TRBD1 (5 bases). Germline lookup yields CDR1 SGHKS and CDR2 YYEKEE (reference sequence). The CDR3 sequence is 16 residues long. V was clipped by 1 base and J by 2 bases, with 16 bases between them. CDR3 loop: CASSLRKGQAAYEQYF. CDR3 nucleotide sequence: TGTGCCAGCAGCTTGAGGAAGGGGCAGGCAGCCTACGAGCAGTACTTC.

V usage is TRBV5-1 and J usage is TRBJ2-5; 7 bases line up with TRBD1. The germline V gene has CDR1 SGHRS and CDR2 YFSETQ. J gave up 2 bases and V 4 bases, and 5 bases lay outside the gene matches. This CDR3 comprises 14 residues. For the CDR3, the DNA is TGCGCCAGCAGCCCCGGGACAGCACAAGAGACCCAGTACTTC. Its translation is CASSPGTAQETQYF.

This chain uses TRBV2 with TRBJ1-1; D is ambiguous. The CDR3 is 13 amino acids. Trimming cost V 4 bases and J 1 base, with 7 bases left between them. Per the germline V gene, CDR1 is SNHLY and CDR2 is FYNNEI. Here the CDR3 reads CASSVSSNTEAFF. The CDR3 region has the DNA TGTGCCAGCAGTGTGTCGTCGAACACTGAAGCTTTCTTT.

V usage is TRBV27 and J usage is TRBJ2-5; TRBD2 aligns across 9 bases. Trimming at V came to 7 bases and at J to 4 bases, leaving 22 bases not matched to a gene. This CDR3 comprises 19 residues. Germline V CDR1 and CDR2: MNHEY, SMNVEV (reference sequence). Written as DNA, the CDR3 is TGTGCCAGCATGGGTCGGGGGGATGCGGGGGGGCACCCCGTAGAGACCCAGTACTTC. Its translation: CASMGRGDAGGHPVETQYF.

The chain is built from TRBV28 and TRBJ2-1; possible D gene TRBD1, 6 bases. V dropped 3 bases and J dropped 1 base, with 10 bases sitting between them. The CDR3 totals 15 residues. The germline V gene has CDR1 MDHEN and CDR2 SYDVKM. In nucleotides, the CDR3 is TGTGCCAGCAGTTTTAGACAGGTATCCTACAATGAGCAGTTCTTC. Amino acids: CASSFRQVSYNEQFF.

This chain links TRBV15 with TRBJ2-3, with TRBD2 matching 12 bases. Germline V gene sequence: CDR1 LNHNV, CDR2 YYDKDF (reference sequence). With V trimmed by 4 bases and J by 2 bases, 10 bases remained unmatched. The CDR3 spans 18 residues. The CDR3, as DNA: TGTGCCACCAGCAACTCATTCTCTAGCGGGAGGGCCACAGATACGCAGTATTTT. Amino acids: CATSNSFSSGRATDTQYF.

The chain employs TRBV2 and TRBJ1-4, with TRBD1 as a possible D gene (5 bases). The germline V and J ends were trimmed by 2 bases and 10 bases, with 20 bases remaining between them. In germline, CDR1 is SNHLY, CDR2 FYNNEI. CDR3 size: 16 residues. The DNA for the CDR3 is TGTGCCAGCAGTGAATTAGGAGGGCAGGGTGGGGGAAAACTGTTTTTT. The encoded protein is CASSELGGQGGGKLFF. The complete variable domain, with remaining parts taken from reference TRBV2 and TRBJ1-4, reads EPEVTQTPSHQVTQMGQEVILRCVPISNHLYFYWYRQILGQKVEFLVSFYNNEISEKSEIFDDQFSVERPDGSNFTLKIRSTKLEDSAMYFCASSELGGQGGGKLFFGSGTQLSVL.

In this sample, this clone turned up once. This chain joins TRBV6-1 and TRBJ1-5, with D maybe TRBD1 (6 bases). Germline V gene lookup returns CDR1 MNHNS and CDR2 SASEGT. The CDR3 sequence is 15 residues long. Trimming cost V 6 bases and J 2 bases, with 14 bases left between them. CDR3 coding DNA: TGTGCCAGCAGCACAGGGACGCAGGGCAATCAGCCCCAGCATTTT. It is translated as CASSTGTQGNQPQHF.

This chain links TRBV28 with TRBJ1-5; possibly TRBD1 for D (6 bases). Trimming left V 6 bases short and J 4 bases short, with 10 bases between. From germline, CDR1 is MDHEN and CDR2 SYDVKM. This CDR3 is built from 13 residues. The CDR3 bases are TGTGCCAGCAGCGTACAGGGTAATCAGCCCCAGCATTTT. It specifies CASSVQGNQPQHF.

V is TRBV5-6 and J is TRBJ1-5; D is ambiguous. The CDR3 contains 15 residues. Trimming pared 2 bases from V and 0 bases from J, leaving 9 bases between. CDR1 and CDR2 (germline): SGHDT, YYEEEE. The CDR3 reads CASSFIQNSNQPQHF. For the CDR3, the DNA is TGTGCCAGCAGCTTCATACAGAATAGCAATCAGCCCCAGCATTTT.

In its sample, this clone was seen once. The chain has TRBV7-9 and TRBJ2-7; 8 bases fit TRBD2. The CDR3 contains 16 residues. After removal of 1 base from V and 0 bases from J, the junction contained 5 bases not matched to a gene. From germline, CDR1 is SEHNR and CDR2 FQNEAQ (reference sequence). CDR3 amino acids: CASSLGSGISSYEQYF. The CDR3 DNA is TGTGCCAGCAGCTTAGGTAGCGGGATAAGCTCCTACGAGCAGTACTTC.

The chain recombines TRBV4-2 with TRBJ1-1, with a weak D call TRBD1 (6 bases). Trimming shortened V by 3 bases and J by 0 bases, and 11 bases separated the two germline ends. This CDR3 region has 15 residues. Germline V lookup: CDR1 LGHNA, CDR2 YNFKEQ. CDR3 bases: TGTGCCAGCAGCCAGGAAGGACAGATGAACACTGAAGCTTTCTTT. This encodes CASSQEGQMNTEAFF.

The CDR3: CASSVDLGNGELFF. CDR3 nucleotide sequence: TGTGCCAGCAGCGTAGATCTCGGGAATGGGGAGCTGTTTTTT. The V and J genes are TRBV9 and TRBJ2-2, with D perhaps TRBD2 (5 bases). The CDR3 has 14 amino acids. V lost 0 bases to trimming and J lost 8 bases, with 11 bases between them. CDR1 and CDR2 from the germline V gene are SGDLS and YYNGEE.